This T cell receptor (beta chain) was observed in a study of blood T cell repertoires in COVID-19. The CDR3 consists of 20 residues. Using immunoSEQ multiplex PCR, the repertoire was profiled, and TCRdb retains in-frame clones only, with some absent. The profile covers approximately 170,000 clones, with approximately 87% appearing a single time and approximately 4% taken by the ten largest. This chain uses TRBV12-1 with TRBJ2-7; the table's D gene call, TRBD2, was not cross checked with the DNA. TRBV12-1 is annotated as a pseudogene. Material: peripheral blood. The sequence was obtained from an older woman with acute or convalescent COVID-19. CDR3 region: CASSPNWGEEFHMSSYEQYF. DNA for the CDR3: TGTGCCAGCAGCCCAAATTGGGGGGAAGAGTTCCACATGAGCTCCTACGAGCAGTACTTC.